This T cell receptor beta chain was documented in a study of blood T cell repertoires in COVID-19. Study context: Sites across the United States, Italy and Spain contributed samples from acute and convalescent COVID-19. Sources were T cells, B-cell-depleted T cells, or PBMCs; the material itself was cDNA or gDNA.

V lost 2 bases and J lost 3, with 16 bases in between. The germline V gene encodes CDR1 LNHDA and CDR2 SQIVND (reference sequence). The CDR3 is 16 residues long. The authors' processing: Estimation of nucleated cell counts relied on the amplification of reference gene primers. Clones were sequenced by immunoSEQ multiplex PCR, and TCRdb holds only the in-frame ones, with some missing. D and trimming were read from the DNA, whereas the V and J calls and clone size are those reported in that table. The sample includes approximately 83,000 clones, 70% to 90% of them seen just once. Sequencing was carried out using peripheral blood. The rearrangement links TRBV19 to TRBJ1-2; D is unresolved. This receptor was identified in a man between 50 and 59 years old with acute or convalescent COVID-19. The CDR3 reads CASSIQGPEEYYGYTF. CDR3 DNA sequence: TGTGCCAGTAGTATACAAGGACCGGAGGAATACTATGGCTACACCTTC.